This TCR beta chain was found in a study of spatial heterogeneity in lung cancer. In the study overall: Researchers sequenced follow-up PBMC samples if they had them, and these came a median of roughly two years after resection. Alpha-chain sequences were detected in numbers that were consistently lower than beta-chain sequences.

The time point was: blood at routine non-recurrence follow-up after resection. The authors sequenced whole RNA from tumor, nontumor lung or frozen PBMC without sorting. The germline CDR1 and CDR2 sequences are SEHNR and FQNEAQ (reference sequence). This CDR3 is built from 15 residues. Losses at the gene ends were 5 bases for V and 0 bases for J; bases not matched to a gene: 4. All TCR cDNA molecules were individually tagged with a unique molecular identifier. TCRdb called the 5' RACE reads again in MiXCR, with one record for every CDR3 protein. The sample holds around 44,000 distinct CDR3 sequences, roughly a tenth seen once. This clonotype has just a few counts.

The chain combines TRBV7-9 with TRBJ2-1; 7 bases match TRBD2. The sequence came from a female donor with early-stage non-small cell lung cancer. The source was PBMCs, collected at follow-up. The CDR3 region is CASSPSGSSYNEQFF. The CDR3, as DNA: TGTGCCAGCAGCCCTAGCGGAAGCTCCTACAATGAGCAGTTCTTC.